This TCR beta chain is drawn from a study of blood T cell repertoires in COVID-19. Study-wide background: Samples came from the United States, Italy and Spain, spanning acute and convalescent COVID-19. The analysed material was cDNA or gDNA that came from T cells, B-cell-depleted T cells, or PBMCs.

Original handling: Reference gene primer amplification gave estimated nucleated cell counts. The method was immunoSEQ multiplex PCR; TCRdb's version includes in-frame clones alone and lacks a portion of them. Clone size and the V and J calls come from that table; the DNA yielded D and trimming. The sample has around 85,000 clones, about 83% seen once; the top ten hold 5% to 6.5%. Trimming removed 3 bases from V and 4 bases from J; junction bases left unmatched: 4. The germline CDR1 and CDR2 sequences are SGHTA and FQGNSA. The CDR3 runs 17 residues. The clonotype comes from a man aged 60-69 years with acute or convalescent COVID-19. The V gene is TRBV7-2, the J gene TRBJ2-2, with 14 bases aligning to TRBD2. The specimen was peripheral blood. This CDR3 is CASSFYGTSGGTGELFF. The CDR3 nucleotides are TGTGCCAGCAGCTTCTACGGGACTAGCGGGGGCACCGGGGAGCTGTTTTTT.